The clone carrying this TCR beta chain has a count of ten or more. Antigen specificity is unknown. This sample was included in a study of prognosis after radiotherapy for stage I lung cancer. About the study: Medical inoperability was considered to apply to all enrolled non-small cell lung cancer patients. General observations from the study: Gene usage of TRBV and TRBJ reportedly differed between patients with and without metastases. Unique TCR clone counts went down once patients had stereotactic body radiation therapy, median 10,088 versus 6,861. After stereotactic body radiation therapy, patients with later distant metastases showed lower Shannon entropy.

Trimming took 2 bases from V and 15 from J, leaving 14 bases between them. CDR1 MNHEY and CDR2 SVGEGT come from the germline V gene. This CDR3 spans 12 amino acids. The genomic DNA TCR beta CDR3 region underwent two rounds of multiplex PCR. First-round PCR used primers specific to each TRBV and TRBJ gene. TCRdb independently ran MiXCR on the multiplex PCR reads; one entry per CDR3 protein. Of some 56,000 distinct CDR3 sequences in the sample, about 26% were seen once. The clonotype comes from a donor over 45 with non-small cell lung cancer. The material was PBMCs, obtained before or after stereotactic body radiation therapy (not recorded which). The V gene is TRBV6-2 or TRBV6-3, the J gene TRBJ2-1; TRBD2 might be the D (5 bases). The chain's CDR3 is CASSYDRTPLFF. In DNA, the CDR3 is TGTGCCAGCAGTTACGATAGGACTCCTCTGTTCTTC.